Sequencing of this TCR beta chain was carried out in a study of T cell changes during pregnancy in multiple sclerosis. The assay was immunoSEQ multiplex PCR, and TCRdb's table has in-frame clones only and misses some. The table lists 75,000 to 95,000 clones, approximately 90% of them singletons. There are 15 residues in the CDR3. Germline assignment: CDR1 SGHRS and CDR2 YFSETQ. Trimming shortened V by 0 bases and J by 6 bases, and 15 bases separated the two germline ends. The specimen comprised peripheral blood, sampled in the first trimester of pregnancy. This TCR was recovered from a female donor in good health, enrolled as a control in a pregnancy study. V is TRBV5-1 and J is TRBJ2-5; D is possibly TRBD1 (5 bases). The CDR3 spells CASSLAQGGSKTQYF. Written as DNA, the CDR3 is TGCGCCAGCAGCTTGGCCCAGGGTGGATCGAAGACCCAGTACTTC.